This T cell receptor (beta chain) was sequenced in a study of control samples from healthy donors and cancer patients. Libraries were prepared by immunoSEQ multiplex PCR; TCRdb keeps only in-frame clonotypes and omits some of them. Of tens of thousands of clones listed, 70% to 90% are singletons. The CDR3 spans 11 residues. V was clipped by 2 bases and J by 4 bases, with 3 bases between them. CDR1 ENHRY and CDR2 SYGVKD come from the germline V gene. The clonotype was recovered from a man aged 60-69 years in good health. This chain joins TRBV10-3 and TRBJ2-7; D remains ambiguous. Sequenced: blood. CDR3 sequence reads: CAISEGYEQYF. For the CDR3, the DNA is TGTGCCATCAGTGAGGGTTACGAGCAGTACTTC.